This is a list of T cell receptor beta chains from one sample in a study of OX40 agonist ivuxolimab in advanced cancers. Clones were read by immunoSEQ multiplex PCR, and TCRdb kept only the in-frame ones, dropping some. Found here are 65,000 to 70,000 clones, roughly nine tenths of them singletons; the top ten hold around 2.7%. The specimen was CD4+ or CD8+ T cells sorted from blood, collected in a trial of the OX40 agonist ivuxolimab. The receptors here all came from an adult with an advanced solid tumor such as melanoma, head and neck, liver or kidney cancer. Each CDR3 is given with its conserved first and last residue. The order of the fields is D gene, V gene, J gene, CDR3 length, clone size, CDR3 DNA, CDR3 protein. A D gene is named only where the DNA matches it firmly. Only some rows state a clone size, as once, few, many or a class for expanded clones.

-,TRBV7-8,TRBJ1-1,14,-,TGTGCCAGCTCCAGGAGTCGGGCAGGAACTGAAGCTTTCTTT,CASSRSRAGTEAFF
-,TRBV9,TRBJ1-3,15,-,TGTGCCAGCAGCCCCTTTGGTACGGGGGGTCACACCATATATTTT,CASSPFGTGGHTIYF
TRBD2,TRBV19,TRBJ2-7,15,-,TGTGCCAGTAGTTCCGGAGGAGCGGGAGTATTCGAGCAGTACTTC,CASSSGGAGVFEQYF
TRBD2,TRBV6-5,TRBJ2-7,16,once,TGTGCCAGCAGTTACCTCAGCGGGAGGCCACCCTACGAGCAGTACTTC,CASSYLSGRPPYEQYF
-,TRBV28,TRBJ2-7,15,-,TGTGCCAGCAGGGGGGGCGCGGGGGCCCCCTACGAGCAGTACTTC,CASRGGAGAPYEQYF
-,TRBV19,TRBJ1-2,14,-,TGTGCCAGTAGAAACAGGTCGGGTTACTATGGCTACACCTTC,CASRNRSGYYGYTF
-,TRBV6-5,TRBJ1-2,11,-,TGTGCCACCAGGGCTGACTATGGCTACACCTTC,CATRADYGYTF
-,TRBV7-2,TRBJ1-5,12,-,TGTGCCAGCAGCTTTGGCAATCAGCCCCAGCATTTT,CASSFGNQPQHF
-,TRBV28,TRBJ2-2,13,-,TGTGCCAGCCGAGTACCGAACACCGGGGAGCTGTTTTTT,CASRVPNTGELFF
-,TRBV7-9,TRBJ2-5,14,-,TGTGCCAGCAGCTTAGGGACGGGTGGGGAGACCCAGTACTTC,CASSLGTGGETQYF
-,TRBV11-3,TRBJ2-3,14,-,TGTGCCAGCAGCTTAGTTGCAGGGGCCTATACGCAGTATTTT,CASSLVAGAYTQYF
-,TRBV30,TRBJ1-5,14,-,TGTGCCTGGAGTGATATGGGGGGCTATCAGCCCCAGCATTTT,CAWSDMGGYQPQHF
-,TRBV13,TRBJ2-7,13,-,TGTGCCAGCAGCTTAAGGCTTTCCTACGAGCAGTACTTC,CASSLRLSYEQYF
-,TRBV6-1,TRBJ1-6,16,-,TGTGCCAGCAGTGAAGGGTTAGGGTCGTTGGGATCACCCCTCCACTTT,CASSEGLGSLGSPLHF
-,TRBV4-3,TRBJ1-3,15,-,TGCGCCAGCAGCCAAGAGTTCAGCGGAGGAAACACCATATATTTT,CASSQEFSGGNTIYF
-,TRBV2,TRBJ1-1,14,-,TGTGCCAGCAGTGAAGTCAGGGTTGACACTGAAGCTTTCTTT,CASSEVRVDTEAFF
TRBD1,TRBV11-2,TRBJ2-7,16,-,TGTGCCAGCAGCGAGCAGTTGGGACAGAACTCCTACGAGCAGTACTTC,CASSEQLGQNSYEQYF
-,TRBV5-5,TRBJ2-7,15,-,TGTGCCAGCAGCTTGGGCCCCGGGACTTCCTACGAGCAGTACTTC,CASSLGPGTSYEQYF
TRBD2,TRBV28,TRBJ2-5,16,-,TGTGCCAGCAGCCCCGCTAGCGGGAGGGCCCGAGAGACCCAGTACTTC,CASSPASGRARETQYF
TRBD2,TRBV4-2,TRBJ2-1,16,-,TGTGCCAGCAGCCAAGATTTCGGACTAGCCTTCGGGGTGGAGTTCTTC,CASSQDFGLAFGVEFF
TRBD2,TRBV10-3,TRBJ2-1,15,-,TGTGCCATCAGCCCTGGGAGCGGGGCCACCAATGAGCAGTTCTTC,CAISPGSGATNEQFF
-,TRBV9,TRBJ2-3,14,-,TGTGCCAGCAGCACCGGACAGTTCACAGATACGCAGTATTTT,CASSTGQFTDTQYF
-,TRBV7-9,TRBJ2-3,13,-,TGTGCCAGCAGCCGAGGTCCCACAGATACGCAGTATTTT,CASSRGPTDTQYF
-,TRBV10-3,TRBJ2-5,13,-,TGTGCCATCAGTTGGACAGACCAAGAGACCCAGTACTTC,CAISWTDQETQYF
-,TRBV7-2,TRBJ1-1,13,-,TGTGCCAGCAGCTTAGTAGGGATCACTGAAGCTTTCTTT,CASSLVGITEAFF
-,TRBV11-2,TRBJ1-1,17,-,TGTGCCAGCACCTCCGACGTGGGAGTTCCAAAGAGCACTGAAGCTTTCTTT,CASTSDVGVPKSTEAFF
TRBD1,TRBV7-3,TRBJ2-6,18,-,TGTGCCAGCAGCTTAAAGGGACAGCAGAGCTCTGGGGCCAACGTCCTGACTTTC,CASSLKGQQSSGANVLTF
-,TRBV6-6,TRBJ2-6,15,-,TGTGCCAGCACAGTAAGGGTCAGCGGGGCCAACGTCCTGACTTTC,CASTVRVSGANVLTF
TRBD2,TRBV7-6,TRBJ2-7,16,-,TGTGCCAGCAGCTTAAAAACTAGCGGGCAGTCCTACGAGCAGTACTTC,CASSLKTSGQSYEQYF
TRBD2,TRBV2,TRBJ2-7,16,-,TGTGCCAGCAGCCCAACCGGCCGGGAGGCGACCTACGAGCAGTACTTC,CASSPTGREATYEQYF
-,TRBV7-3,TRBJ2-6,13,-,TGTGCCAGTCGCCCCCCTGGGGCCAACGTCCTGACTTTC,CASRPPGANVLTF
-,TRBV28,TRBJ2-7,14,-,TGTGCCAGCAGTTTATCAGGAGTAACCTACGAGCAGTACTTC,CASSLSGVTYEQYF
-,TRBV28,TRBJ1-1,15,few,TGTGCCAGCAGTACCACCGACCGGGCGAACACTGAAGCTTTCTTT,CASSTTDRANTEAFF
-,TRBV6-5,TRBJ1-3,12,few,TGTGCCAGCGGCAATGACGGAAACACCATATATTTT,CASGNDGNTIYF
TRBD1,TRBV28,TRBJ2-3,16,few,TGTGCCAGCAGTATCTCCGGGACAGGGGCTCAAGATACGCAGTATTTT,CASSISGTGAQDTQYF
-,TRBV5-6,TRBJ2-3,16,-,TGTGCCAGCCCAGCTTCCTCGGGAAAGGCCCCAGATACGCAGTATTTT,CASPASSGKAPDTQYF
-,TRBV28,TRBJ1-2,16,once,TGTGCCAGCAGTTCACCTAAGGGGGGGAAAGACTATGGCTACACCTTC,CASSSPKGGKDYGYTF
-,TRBV5-1,TRBJ2-7,14,-,TGCGCCAGCAGCTTCAGGGAAGGGTACTACGAGCAGTACTTC,CASSFREGYYEQYF
-,TRBV28,TRBJ1-4,16,-,TGTGCCAGCAGTTTATGGGGGGGAGTCACTAATGAAAAACTGTTTTTT,CASSLWGGVTNEKLFF
TRBD1,TRBV29-1,TRBJ1-4,12,-,TGCAGCGTTGGACAGGGCCGGGAAAAACTGTTTTTT,CSVGQGREKLFF
TRBD2,TRBV28,TRBJ2-7,16,-,TGTGCCAGCAGTCCTTACGGGACTAGCGACTCCTACGAGCAGTACTTC,CASSPYGTSDSYEQYF
TRBD1,TRBV5-1,TRBJ2-7,15,-,TGCGCCAGCAGCAGTGGGACAGGTCCCTCCTACGAGCAGTACTTC,CASSSGTGPSYEQYF
TRBD1,TRBV6-6,TRBJ2-3,15,-,TGTGCCAGCAGGGACACAGGGGGCATCACAGATACGCAGTATTTT,CASRDTGGITDTQYF
-,TRBV7-3,TRBJ1-1,13,-,TGTGCCAGCAGCTTAACGGTGAACACTGAAGCTTTCTTT,CASSLTVNTEAFF
-,TRBV10-3,TRBJ1-1,16,-,TGTGCCATCAGTGAGTCGAGTTTAGGGGCGGTCACTGAAGCTTTCTTT,CAISESSLGAVTEAFF
TRBD1,TRBV7-2,TRBJ1-1,16,-,TGTGCCAGCAGCCCTGACAGGGGGCGGTTCGGTACTGAAGCTTTCTTT,CASSPDRGRFGTEAFF
TRBD1,TRBV18,TRBJ1-1,15,-,TGTGCCAGCTCACCCCCGGGACAGATGAACACTGAAGCTTTCTTT,CASSPPGQMNTEAFF
TRBD1,TRBV7-6,TRBJ1-4,17,-,TGTGCCAGCAGCCGGGACAGAGCTTATGCAACTAATGAAAAACTGTTTTTT,CASSRDRAYATNEKLFF
TRBD1,TRBV28,TRBJ2-7,14,-,TGTGCCAGCAGGGGACAGGGGGCCCCCTACGAGCAGTACTTC,CASRGQGAPYEQYF
-,TRBV14,TRBJ2-3,16,-,TGTGCCAGCAGCCAAGTGAGAAGCAGTAAGTCGGATACGCAGTATTTT,CASSQVRSSKSDTQYF
-,TRBV30,TRBJ2-6,20,-,TGTGCCTGGGGTCGTGATTTGTTCATCTCCGCGGCGTCTGGGGCCAACGTCCTGACTTTC,CAWGRDLFISAASGANVLTF
TRBD1,TRBV25-1,TRBJ2-2,14,-,TGTGCCAGCAGGGGGACAGCGAACACCGGGGAGCTGTTTTTT,CASRGTANTGELFF
TRBD1,TRBV7-2,TRBJ1-2,18,-,TGTGCCAGCAGCTCGTCGGGGGGCGTGGGACAGATATTCTATGGCTACACCTTC,CASSSSGGVGQIFYGYTF
-,TRBV28,TRBJ1-4,15,-,TGTGCCAGCAGTTTAGTGGGATCAACTAATGAAAAACTGTTTTTT,CASSLVGSTNEKLFF
-,TRBV4-1,TRBJ1-6,15,many,TGCGCCAGCAGCCCGGCGACAGGAATTAATTCACCCCTCCACTTT,CASSPATGINSPLHF